This TCR beta chain was sequenced for a study of blood T cell repertoires in COVID-19. Study summary: Samples came from the United States, Italy and Spain, spanning acute and convalescent COVID-19. The analysed material was cDNA or gDNA that came from T cells, B-cell-depleted T cells, or PBMCs.

Germline CDR1 reads SGHRS; CDR2 reads YFSETQ. Trimming pared 4 bases from V and 3 bases from J, leaving 13 bases between. CDR3 size: 15 residues. Original analysis: Estimates of nucleated cell counts were drawn from the amplification of reference gene primers. Measured with immunoSEQ multiplex PCR; TCRdb has only the in-frame clones, and not every one. V, J and clone size are those of that table, while D and trimming were read from the DNA. The sample has tens of thousands of clones; more than 60% are singletons. J is TRBJ1-4 and V is TRBV5-1; D is uncertain. The sequence was obtained from a man between 65 and 80 years old with acute or convalescent COVID-19. Sequencing used peripheral blood. CDR3 protein: CASSPPGEANEKLFF. The DNA for the CDR3 is TGCGCCAGCAGCCCCCCCGGGGAGGCTAATGAAAAACTGTTTTTT.